The 7 T cell receptor beta chains presented below share a single source sample, sequenced in a study of blood T cells in healthy people across ages. Next came a second PCR, run for about 7 to 12 cycles, which used a sample-barcoded 5' primer along with a J-beta primer mix. Using its own MiXCR run on the 5' RACE reads, TCRdb lists one record per CDR3 protein. The sample includes hundreds of thousands of distinct CDR3 sequences, about 30% of them seen just once. The sample comprised blood. The receptor set was obtained from a woman aged 80 or over in good health.

This clonotype was seen ten or more times. The V call is TRBV5-1, the J call TRBJ1-2; D gene uncertain. CDR3 length equals 17 residues. The V end lost 0 bases, the J end lost 2 bases, and 17 bases lay between the germline ends. Looked up from germline, CDR1 is SGHRS and CDR2 is YFSETQ. The CDR3 is CASSLGLLGVTNYGYTF. The CDR3 DNA reads as TGCGCCAGCAGCTTGGGACTACTCGGGGTAACAAACTATGGCTACACCTTC.

This clonotype was counted at least ten times. The chain combines TRBV7-2 with TRBJ1-1, with D tentatively TRBD1 (6 bases). Trimming cost V 1 base and J 5 bases, with 11 bases left between them. The germline V gene encodes CDR1 SGHTA and CDR2 FQGNSA. CDR3 length: 14 amino acids. The CDR3 bases are TGTGCCAGCAGCTTAGTCGGGGGGCGGACTGAAGCTTTCTTT. Its translation is CASSLVGGRTEAFF.

In its sample, this clonotype was seen a few times. The chain joins TRBV5-1 to TRBJ1-1; the D gene is possibly TRBD1 (6 bases). The V gene lost 3 bases and the J gene lost 4 bases, with 16 bases spanning the gap. CDR1 is SGHRS, CDR2 YFSETQ, per germline. The CDR3 spans 15 residues. The CDR3 loop reads CASSSGRGASTEAFF. The DNA of the CDR3 is TGCGCCAGCAGCTCGGGCCGGGGGGCGAGCACTGAAGCTTTCTTT.

To note about this clonotype: This may be a read error, as it is one base from a much larger clone. V usage is TRBV19 and J usage is TRBJ2-4; D may be TRBD1 (6 bases). The J call is uncertain, as TRBJ2-7 better fits the DNA end. Per germline, CDR1 LNHDA and CDR2 SQIVND (reference sequence). The CDR3 runs to 14 residues. The CDR3 spells CASRTAGESYEQYF. The CDR3 coding sequence is TGTGCCAGTAGGACGGCAGGGGAAAGCTACGAGCAGTACTTC.

This clonotype was seen ten or more times. V gene TRBV4-2 combines with J gene TRBJ1-2; 10 bases line up with TRBD1. J was trimmed by 8 bases and V by 0 bases; bases with no gene match: 9. This CDR3 contains 16 residues. From germline, CDR1 is LGHNA and CDR2 YNFKEQ. CDR3 in amino acids: CASSQDPAGQGNGYTF. The CDR3 DNA follows: TGTGCCAGCAGCCAAGATCCCGCGGGACAGGGGAACGGCTACACCTTC.

The chain links TRBV20-1 to TRBJ2-1; 11 positions agree with TRBD1. This CDR3 is built from 13 residues. With V trimmed by 5 bases and J by 6 bases, 3 bases remained unmatched. Per the germline V gene, CDR1 is DFQATT and CDR2 is SNEGSKA (reference sequence). CDR3: CSALGQGANEQFF. CDR3 sequence (DNA): TGCAGTGCTCTAGGACAGGGGGCCAATGAGCAGTTCTTC.

This clonotype came up a few times. This rearrangement joins TRBV20-1 to TRBJ2-6, with D perhaps TRBD1 or TRBD2 (5 bases each). V shed 6 bases and J shed 0 bases, with 12 bases lying between them. Germline CDR1 and CDR2: DFQATT and SNEGSKA (reference sequence). This CDR3 has 15 residues. CDR3 residues: CSATEGSSGANVLTF. The CDR3 nucleotides read TGCAGTGCCACCGAGGGGAGCTCTGGGGCCAACGTCCTGACTTTC.